The 4 T cell receptor beta chains presented below share a single source sample, sequenced in a study of PD-1 blockade in classical Hodgkin lymphoma. Measured with immunoSEQ multiplex PCR; TCRdb has only the in-frame clones, and not every one. Among tens of thousands of clones listed, 88% were seen once. Time point indicated: newly diagnosed, previously untreated cHL patient sample. The authors purified CD4+ T cells from thawed PBMCs by magnetic negative selection. Source material: CD4+ T cells from blood. These receptors were taken from a human donor with classical Hodgkin lymphoma.

The chain uses TRBV18 and TRBJ2-7, with D unclear. V lost 2 bases and J lost 3, with 8 bases in between. The germline V gene has CDR1 KGHSH and CDR2 LQKENI. The CDR3 has 13 amino acids. For the CDR3, the DNA is TGTGCCAGCTCACCAGGGCAGAGCTACGAGCAGTACGTC. This gives the protein CASSPGQSYEQYV.

The chain uses TRBV6-5 and TRBJ2-5, with D perhaps matching TRBD2 (6 bases). CDR3 length: 15 residues. Germline assignment: CDR1 MNHEY and CDR2 SVGAGI. Trimming took off 2 bases at V and 2 bases at J, with 12 bases between the two ends. The DNA for the CDR3 is TGTGCCAGCAGTTACCTATTTCGGGGGCAAGAGACCCAGTACTTC. Amino acids: CASSYLFRGQETQYF.

The chain couples TRBV1 to TRBJ2-5; TRBD2 reflects the table's D call only, with no check against the DNA. TRBV1 is noted as a pseudogene. The CDR3 length is 16 residues. The chain's CDR3 is CTSSPTRGLTQETQYF. The CDR3 coding sequence is TGCACCAGCAGCCCTACCCGGGGACTAACTCAAGAGACCCAGTACTTC.

The CDR3 DNA reads TGTGCCAGCAGTTTACGGCTTGCACGCTCTGGGGCCAACGTCCTGACTTTC. This gives the protein CASSLRLARSGANVLTF. The rearrangement joins TRBV28 to TRBJ2-6, with D unresolved. Germline V gene data show CDR1 as MDHEN and CDR2 as SYDVKM. Trimming took off 2 bases at V and 0 bases at J, with 11 bases between the two ends. This CDR3 spans 17 amino acids.